The 9 T cell receptor beta chains listed next were all sequenced from one sample in a study of blood T cells in healthy people across ages. A sample-barcoded 5' primer and a J-beta primer mix were used in a second PCR of roughly 7 to 11 cycles. TCRdb used MiXCR to reprocess the 5' RACE reads, holding one entry per CDR3 protein. The table lists some 1.8 million distinct CDR3 sequences, more than 35% of them singletons. The sequenced sample consisted of blood. These receptors were collected from a human donor in good health.

This clonotype was detected once. The chain combines TRBV5-1 with TRBJ1-2; D not certain. The V end lost 0 bases, the J end lost 7 bases, and 13 bases lay between the germline ends. The germline V gene encodes CDR1 SGHRS and CDR2 YFSETQ. The CDR3 spans 14 residues. This chain's CDR3 is CASSLVQGRAGYTF. The CDR3 region has the DNA TGCGCCAGCAGCTTGGTCCAAGGACGGGCTGGCTACACCTTC.

The chain couples TRBV10-3 to TRBJ2-3; 8 bases fit TRBD2. Trimming removed 2 bases from V and 4 bases from J; junction bases left unmatched: 5. Germline V gives CDR1 ENHRY, CDR2 SYGVKD. CDR3 length: 15 residues. The CDR3 DNA sequence: TGTGCCATCAGTGAGCGGGGGGGAGGCGCAGATACGCAGTATTTT. Encoded protein: CAISERGGGADTQYF.

CDR3 amino acids: CASSLGRGGFDEQYF. The CDR3 nucleotides read TGTGCCAGCAGCTTAGGGCGGGGAGGGTTTGACGAGCAGTACTTC. The rearrangement uses TRBV7-9 and TRBJ2-7; TRBD2 agrees at 7 bases. Germline V CDR1 and CDR2: SEHNR, FQNEAQ (reference sequence). V lost 1 base, J lost 5 bases, and 8 bases stayed unmatched. The CDR3 runs 15 residues.

CDR3 sequence reads: CASSIGGDYPDTQYF. CDR3 bases: TGCGCCAGCAGCATAGGAGGGGATTATCCAGATACGCAGTATTTT. The V gene is TRBV5-1, the J gene TRBJ2-3, with a tentative D call TRBD2 (6 bases). The CDR3 totals 15 residues. In germline, CDR1 is SGHRS, CDR2 YFSETQ. V was clipped by 4 bases and J by 4 bases, with 16 bases between them.

The chain combines TRBV7-9 with TRBJ2-7, with a weak D call TRBD1 (6 bases). V was cut by 4 bases and J by 5 bases, with 18 bases left in between. The CDR3 contains 15 residues. Looked up from germline, CDR1 is SEHNR and CDR2 is FQNEAQ (reference sequence). The CDR3 nucleotides are TGTGCCAGCAGCTCGACGGGCAGGGGTTCTCACGAGCAGTACTTC. It translates to CASSSTGRGSHEQYF. Complete variable domain (other parts from reference TRBV7-9 and TRBJ2-7): DTGVSQNPRHKITKRGQNVTFRCDPISEHNRLYWYRQTLGQGPEFLTYFQNEAQLEKSRLLSDRFSAERPKGSFSTLEIQRTEQGDSAMYLCASSSTGRGSHEQYFGPGTRLTVT.

This chain uses TRBV10-3 with TRBJ1-2; TRBD1 might be the D (6 bases). The CDR3 runs to 14 residues. Germline CDR1 ENHRY, CDR2 SYGVKD. V lost 7 bases and J 4 bases, leaving 16 bases between the germline ends. The CDR3 here is CAITEGGLVYGYTF. CDR3 nucleotides: TGTGCCATCACCGAAGGGGGATTGGTCTATGGCTACACCTTC.

The rearrangement joins TRBV4-2 to TRBJ2-3; D gene ambiguous. The CDR3 totals 15 residues. Trimming took off 3 bases at V and 1 base at J, with 11 bases between the two ends. Per germline, CDR1 LGHNA and CDR2 YNFKEQ. For the CDR3, the DNA is TGTGCCAGCAGCCATGAAAACCGGGGCACAGATACGCAGTATTTT. It codes for CASSHENRGTDTQYF.

In its sample, this clonotype was seen once. V usage is TRBV3-1 and J usage is TRBJ2-1; D gene uncertain. The CDR3 consists of 14 residues. The germline V and J ends were trimmed by 6 bases and 4 bases, with 13 bases remaining between them. CDR1 LGHDT and CDR2 YNNKEL come from the germline V gene (reference sequence). The CDR3 coding sequence is TGTGCCAGCAGTACAACCAACCCGTACAATGAGCAGTTCTTC. Translating it yields CASSTTNPYNEQFF.

The table lists this clonotype with a few counts. V and J are TRBV12-3 or TRBV12-4 and TRBJ2-1; 12 bases fit TRBD2. CDR3 length: 14 amino acids. Germline trimming cut 8 bases from V and 8 bases from J; bases unmatched to any gene: 7. The CDR3 DNA follows: TGTGCCAGCGGTTCTAGCGGGGGGGCGGATGAGCAGTTCTTC. Its protein is CASGSSGGADEQFF.